A single sample is the source of the 32 T cell receptor beta chains below, sequenced in a study of T cell changes during pregnancy in multiple sclerosis. The table came from immunoSEQ multiplex PCR; TCRdb's copy has only in-frame clones and leaves some out. The sample records about 80,000 clones, about 92% being singletons. The source was peripheral blood, collected before pregnancy. These receptors were obtained from a female donor with multiple sclerosis, enrolled in a pregnancy study.

The chain uses TRBV7-2 and TRBJ2-2; a possible D gene is TRBD1 (6 bases). The V end lost 5 bases, the J end lost 13 bases, and 17 bases lay between the germline ends. The CDR3 runs to 13 residues. CDR1 and CDR2 (germline): SGHTA, FQGNSA. The CDR3 here is CASSAGVGIGLFF. The DNA for the CDR3 is TGTGCCAGCAGCGCAGGGGTAGGGATTGGGCTGTTTTTT.

This clone appeared a single time. This chain uses TRBV2 with TRBJ1-2; 9 nucleotides match TRBD1. Germline values: CDR1 SNHLY, CDR2 FYNNEI. The CDR3 spans 15 residues. With V trimmed by 4 bases and J by 8 bases, 11 bases remained unmatched. CDR3 in amino acids: CASSAPDRGSFGYTF. Here the CDR3 DNA reads TGTGCCAGCAGTGCCCCGGACAGGGGTTCATTCGGCTACACCTTC.

The rearrangement links TRBV13 to TRBJ2-5, with TRBD2 matching over 9 bases. V lost 5 bases, J lost 2 bases, and 6 bases stayed unmatched. CDR3 length equals 15 residues. CDR1 and CDR2 (germline): PRHDT, FYEKMQ (reference sequence). CDR3 coding DNA: TGTGCCAGCAGCGAACGACTAGCGGCACAAGAGACCCAGTACTTC. Translating it yields CASSERLAAQETQYF.

The chain joins TRBV5-1 to TRBJ1-2, with D perhaps TRBD1 (5 bases). The germline gives CDR1 SGHRS, CDR2 YFSETQ. The CDR3 extends over 15 amino acids. Trimming took 1 base from V and 8 from J, leaving 18 bases between them. CDR3 DNA: TGCGCCAGCAGCTTGTCAACGGTGTGGGAGGGGGGCTACACCTTC. Protein: CASSLSTVWEGGYTF.

This chain joins TRBV30 and TRBJ1-5; D gene ambiguous. The CDR3 loop spans 13 amino acids. CDR1 is GTSNPN, CDR2 SVGIG, per germline (reference sequence). V was trimmed by 0 bases and J by 3 bases, leaving 6 bases between them. The CDR3 sequence: CAWSVANNQPQHF. Written as DNA, the CDR3 is TGTGCCTGGAGTGTAGCCAACAATCAGCCCCAGCATTTT.

The chain couples TRBV29-1 to TRBJ1-4; 7 nucleotides match TRBD1. Germline CDR1 reads SQVTM; CDR2 reads ANQGSEA. The CDR3 loop spans 13 amino acids. The ends lost 4 bases at V and 7 bases at J; junction bases unmatched: 6. CDR3 DNA sequence: TGCAGCGTTGGACAGGGAAATATTGAAAAACTGTTTTTT. This codes for CSVGQGNIEKLFF.

The chain combines TRBV7-2 with TRBJ1-2; D is perhaps TRBD1 (5 bases). Germline loops: CDR1 SGHTA, CDR2 FQGNSA. Trimming cost V 1 base and J 4 bases, with 16 bases left between them. The CDR3 sequence is 16 residues long. The CDR3 loop reads CASSLGGREVGYGYTF. The CDR3 nucleotides read TGTGCCAGCAGCTTAGGTGGCAGGGAGGTGGGCTATGGCTACACCTTC.

This clone has only one observation. The chain combines TRBV25-1 with TRBJ2-2, with TRBD1 matching over 8 bases. V gave up 7 bases and J gave up 7 bases; unmatched junction bases: 8. This CDR3 has 14 residues. CDR1 and CDR2 (germline): MGHDK, SYGVNS. CDR3 sequence (DNA): TGTGCCAGCATGCAACAGGGGGAAGTCGGGGAGCTGTTTTTT. Its protein product is CASMQQGEVGELFF.

This chain uses TRBV5-4 with TRBJ2-2; 9 bases line up with TRBD2. This CDR3 region has 16 residues. Germline V gene sequence: CDR1 SGHNT, CDR2 YYREEE (reference sequence). J gave up 1 base and V 0 bases, and 1 base lay outside the gene matches. In DNA form, the CDR3 reads TGTGCCAGCAGCTTGGCACTAGCGGGGAACACCGGGGAGCTGTTTTTT. The encoded protein is CASSLALAGNTGELFF.

The chain couples TRBV2 to TRBJ1-2, with a tentative D call TRBD1 (5 bases). V lost 1 base, J lost 4 bases, and 10 bases lay in between. Germline values: CDR1 SNHLY, CDR2 FYNNEI. The CDR3 loop spans 14 amino acids. The CDR3 region has the DNA TGTGCCAGCAGTGAAGAAGAAGGGGTCTATGGCTACACCTTC. Translation gives CASSEEEGVYGYTF.

V is TRBV5-6 and J is TRBJ1-1; perhaps TRBD1 as D (6 bases). The V gene lost 3 bases and the J gene lost 4 bases, with 16 bases spanning the gap. The CDR3 has 15 amino acids. CDR1 SGHDT and CDR2 YYEEEE come from the germline V gene. The CDR3 DNA follows: TGTGCCAGCAGCTCACTGAATACAGGGCCCACTGAAGCTTTCTTT. As protein: CASSSLNTGPTEAFF.

The V and J genes are TRBV9 and TRBJ2-5; the match to TRBD2 covers 8 bases. Germline lookup yields CDR1 SGDLS and CDR2 YYNGEE. Losses at the gene ends were 4 bases for V and 5 bases for J; bases not matched to a gene: 1. This CDR3 contains 12 residues. DNA for the CDR3: TGTGCCAGCAGCCGGGGGGGGGAGACCCAGTACTTC. Encoded protein: CASSRGGETQYF.

This chain uses TRBV5-4 with TRBJ2-3; 8 bases agree with TRBD2. The CDR3 loop spans 17 amino acids. The germline V gene has CDR1 SGHNT and CDR2 YYREEE (reference sequence). V lost 0 bases, J lost 2 bases, and 8 bases stayed unmatched. The CDR3 DNA reads TGTGCCAGCAGCTTGGGAGGACTAGCCGCGCCCACAGATACGCAGTATTTT. Its protein is CASSLGGLAAPTDTQYF.

This clone has only one observation. The chain employs TRBV18 and TRBJ2-7, with 10 bases fitting TRBD2. The CDR3 runs 17 residues. Trimming took 6 bases from V and 6 from J; bases not matched to a gene: 17. The germline CDR1 and CDR2 sequences are KGHSH and LQKENI. The CDR3 loop is CASSPPNLLAGLREQYF. CDR3 DNA: TGTGCCAGCTCTCCTCCGAACTTACTAGCGGGGCTTCGCGAGCAGTACTTC.

The J gene is TRBJ2-3, the V gene TRBV10-2, with TRBD2 matching over 11 bases. Losses at the gene ends were 7 bases for V and 0 bases for J; bases not matched to a gene: 9. Per the germline V gene, CDR1 is WSHSY and CDR2 is SAAADI. The CDR3 has 17 amino acids. For the CDR3, the DNA is TGCGCCAGCAAAGGGCTAGCGGGGGGCTTAAGCACAGATACGCAGTATTTT. Its protein is CASKGLAGGLSTDTQYF.

This chain joins TRBV5-1 and TRBJ1-4; weak D call: TRBD1 (5 bases). V lost 7 bases to trimming and J lost 3 bases, with 16 bases between them. This CDR3 is built from 15 residues. CDR1 and CDR2 from the germline V gene are SGHRS and YFSETQ. The CDR3 region is CASREGSGPNEKLFF. The CDR3 DNA reads TGCGCCAGCCGGGAGGGTTCAGGGCCTAATGAAAAACTGTTTTTT.

V gene TRBV10-3 combines with J gene TRBJ1-5; D is undetermined. Germline V lookup: CDR1 ENHRY, CDR2 SYGVKD. The CDR3 is 13 amino acids. V lost 10 bases and J 2 bases, leaving 12 bases between the germline ends. The CDR3 nucleotides are TGTGCCACGGGGTCGAGTGGCAATCAGCCCCAGCATTTT. It is translated as CATGSSGNQPQHF.

The rearrangement links TRBV7-9 to TRBJ2-7; 9 positions match TRBD1. The CDR3 is made up of 16 amino acids. Germline V gives CDR1 SEHNR, CDR2 FQNEAQ (reference sequence). The V segment lost 3 bases and the J segment 2 bases; nucleotides outside the gene matches: 8. CDR3 in DNA: TGTGCCAGCAGCTTCGCCAGGACAGGGGTCCCCTACGAGCAGTACTTC. Translation gives CASSFARTGVPYEQYF. The full variable domain, with the rest looked up from reference TRBV7-9 and TRBJ2-7, is DTGVSQNPRHKITKRGQNVTFRCDPISEHNRLYWYRQTLGQGPEFLTYFQNEAQLEKSRLLSDRFSAERPKGSFSTLEIQRTEQGDSAMYLCASSFARTGVPYEQYFGPGTRLTVT.

This clone occurred once. The rearrangement uses TRBV9 and TRBJ1-1; D uncertain. Trimming removed 0 bases from V and 6 bases from J, with 15 bases in between. Germline lookup yields CDR1 SGDLS and CDR2 YYNGEE. This CDR3 has 15 amino acids. The CDR3 loop is CASSVATGGNAEAFF. The CDR3 nucleotides read TGTGCCAGCAGCGTAGCGACGGGAGGGAATGCTGAAGCTTTCTTT.

CDR3 nucleotide sequence: TGTGCCCAATGGACAGCACCGGGCTACACCTTC. Residues: CAQWTAPGYTF. This rearrangement joins TRBV30 to TRBJ1-2, with D possibly being TRBD1 (6 bases). This CDR3 region has 11 residues. CDR1 and CDR2 (germline): GTSNPN, SVGIG (reference sequence). Trimming removed 8 bases at V and 8 bases at J, with 15 bases between.

The gene calls are TRBV9 and TRBJ1-1; 7 nucleotides agree with TRBD1. The CDR3 consists of 15 residues. Germline V gene lookup returns CDR1 SGDLS and CDR2 YYNGEE. V shed 3 bases and J 4 bases; nucleotides not matched to a gene: 9. The CDR3 region has the DNA TGTGCCAGCAGCGGAGAGGGGACAGCGAGCACTGAAGCTTTCTTT. It codes for CASSGEGTASTEAFF.

This clone was seen once. The chain uses TRBV10-3 and TRBJ2-7, with 7 positions matching TRBD1. The germline V gene has CDR1 ENHRY and CDR2 SYGVKD. The CDR3 has 13 residues. Germline trimming cut 6 bases from V and 5 bases from J; bases unmatched to any gene: 7. The CDR3 DNA reads as TGTGCCATCAGAGAAACGACAGGGAACGAGCAGTACTTC. It specifies CAIRETTGNEQYF.

The V gene is TRBV10-3, the J gene TRBJ1-1; TRBD1 matches at 7 bases. After removal of 4 bases from V and 1 base from J, the junction contained 3 bases not matched to a gene. In germline, CDR1 is ENHRY, CDR2 SYGVKD. The CDR3 extends over 14 amino acids. The CDR3 is CAISVGTANTEAFF. As DNA, the CDR3 is TGTGCCATCAGTGTAGGGACAGCGAACACTGAAGCTTTCTTT.

This clone appeared a single time. The V call is TRBV10-3, the J call TRBJ1-3, with D unresolved. Trimming cost V 2 bases and J 2 bases, with 16 bases left between them. The CDR3 loop spans 17 amino acids. The germline gives CDR1 ENHRY, CDR2 SYGVKD. The chain's CDR3 is CAISEGRGSKAGNTIYF. CDR3 coding DNA: TGTGCCATCAGTGAGGGGAGAGGGTCGAAAGCTGGAAACACCATATATTTT.

The gene calls are TRBV9 and TRBJ1-4; D remains ambiguous. The CDR3 has 12 amino acids. Looked up from germline, CDR1 is SGDLS and CDR2 is YYNGEE. V shed 0 bases and J shed 8 bases, with 5 bases lying between them. In nucleotides, the CDR3 is TGTGCCAGCAGCGTAGATGGCGAAAAACTGTTTTTT. Translation: CASSVDGEKLFF.

V usage is TRBV4-1 and J usage is TRBJ1-2; 10 bases align to TRBD1. Germline values: CDR1 MGHRA, CDR2 YSYEKL. V gave up 3 bases and J gave up 2 bases; unmatched junction bases: 3. The CDR3 is 15 residues long. CDR3 DNA sequence: TGCGCCAGCAGCCATCCGGGACAGGGGAACTATGGCTACACCTTC. This codes for CASSHPGQGNYGYTF.

The chain couples TRBV2 to TRBJ2-7; D gene ambiguous. The V gene's germline CDR1 is SNHLY and CDR2 FYNNEI. This CDR3 comprises 14 residues. Trimming took off 3 bases at V and 2 bases at J, with 11 bases between the two ends. The CDR3 DNA follows: TGTGCCAGCAGTGAGGCGGTCGGAACCTACGAGCAGTACTTC. Protein product: CASSEAVGTYEQYF. Combining the CDR3 with reference TRBV2 and TRBJ2-7 gives the whole variable domain EPEVTQTPSHQVTQMGQEVILRCVPISNHLYFYWYRQILGQKVEFLVSFYNNEISEKSEIFDDQFSVERPDGSNFTLKIRSTKLEDSAMYFCASSEAVGTYEQYFGPGTRLTVT.

The chain joins TRBV18 to TRBJ1-1, with 8 bases that match TRBD1. The CDR3 is 17 amino acids. The germline V gene encodes CDR1 KGHSH and CDR2 LQKENI. V lost 3 bases to trimming and J lost 1 base; unmatched junction nucleotides: 10. The CDR3 nucleotides read TGTGCCAGCTCACCGAGGACAGGGTGGGAAGGGAACACTGAAGCTTTCTTT. This sequence encodes CASSPRTGWEGNTEAFF.

This clone was counted once. The chain is built from TRBV9 and TRBJ1-5; D is ambiguous. Trimming took 0 bases from V and 3 from J, leaving 10 bases between them. The CDR3 is 15 amino acids. Germline CDR1 is SGDLS and CDR2 is YYNGEE. The CDR3 coding sequence is TGTGCCAGCAGCGTAGATGCTGGCTCCAATCAGCCCCAGCATTTT. Its protein is CASSVDAGSNQPQHF.

The rearrangement links TRBV11-2 to TRBJ2-5; no definite D call. Trimming removed 1 base from V and 5 bases from J, with 14 bases in between. CDR1 is SGHAT and CDR2 is FQNNGV in the germline V gene. This CDR3 contains 15 residues. CDR3 DNA: TGTGCCAGCAGCTTAGGACACCCTCCTGTGGAGACCCAGTACTTC. Encoded protein: CASSLGHPPVETQYF.

This clone was observed a handful of times. This chain connects TRBV9 to TRBJ1-6; the match to TRBD1 covers 7 bases. The trim removed 0 bases at V and 11 bases at J, leaving 5 bases unmatched. This CDR3 contains 14 residues. Germline CDR1 is SGDLS and CDR2 is YYNGEE. As DNA, the CDR3 is TGTGCCAGCAGCGTAGGAAACAGGGGAACACCCCTCCACTTT. This sequence encodes CASSVGNRGTPLHF.

On this clone: A junction end diverges from the germline sequence, so it may reflect a read error. The CDR3 is CSAIRNTEAFF. The CDR3 DNA sequence: TGCAGCGCTATCCGGAACACTGAAGCTTTCTTT. V and J are TRBV20-1 and TRBJ1-1; D not certain. CDR1 is DFQATT and CDR2 is SNEGSKA in the germline V gene (reference sequence). There are 11 residues in the CDR3.